This T cell receptor (beta chain) originates from a study of shared clonotypes between healthy human individuals. Study-level points and caveats: A small donor pool kept down the genetic and exposure-history diversity that was represented. It was observed that 5% to 6.5% of naive CD4 clonotypes were shared across a handful of donors.

Several immunoSEQ plates held equal portions of the genomic DNA taken from each subset. Assay used: immunoSEQ multiplex PCR; TCRdb lists only in-frame clones, some missing. The sample consists of some 500,000 clones, 95% to 96% of them appearing once. Germline loops: CDR1 SGHNT, CDR2 YENEEA. V gave up 3 bases and J gave up 4 bases, with 6 bases separating them. The CDR3 length is 13 residues. For this clone: Its antigen is as yet unknown.

The specimen was naive CD4+ T cells sorted from blood. The subset: CD45RA+ positively selected. This chain connects TRBV11-3 to TRBJ2-2; D is ambiguous. The source is a woman aged 25 to 39 in good health. In nucleotides, the CDR3 is TGTGCCAGCAGCTTTGGTGCCACCGGGGAGCTGTTTTTT. Translation gives CASSFGATGELFF.